The clone carrying this T cell receptor beta chain was counted between two and nine times. The antigen is undetermined. TCRdb reanalysed the RT-PCR reads using MiXCR and keeps one entry per CDR3 protein. The sample includes more than 450,000 distinct CDR3 sequences, roughly 12% of them seen just once. The sample is drawn from a study of response to subunit inactivated influenza vaccine. Points from the study as a whole: The authors suggested that every seasonal influenza vaccination recruits few new T cells.

The sample was also reused in another study, on T cells expressing NK-cell markers. From that report: For TCR beta, cDNA was produced by 5'RACE template switching with UMIs. Seven of the eight sequenced donors were HCMV-seropositive; one was seronegative.

Sequencing used PBMCs from blood, obtained on the day of vaccination. The source is a man aged 45-60 years who received an inactivated influenza vaccine.

CDR3 amino acids: CASSLGSSLEQYF. Here the CDR3 DNA reads TGTGCCAGCAGCTTAGGTTCGAGCCTCGAGCAGTACTTC. V gene TRBV7-8 combines with J gene TRBJ2-7; no clear D gene. Trimming cost V 1 base and J 6 bases, with 10 bases left between them. The germline CDR1 and CDR2 sequences are SGHVS and FQNEAQ. This CDR3 has 13 residues.